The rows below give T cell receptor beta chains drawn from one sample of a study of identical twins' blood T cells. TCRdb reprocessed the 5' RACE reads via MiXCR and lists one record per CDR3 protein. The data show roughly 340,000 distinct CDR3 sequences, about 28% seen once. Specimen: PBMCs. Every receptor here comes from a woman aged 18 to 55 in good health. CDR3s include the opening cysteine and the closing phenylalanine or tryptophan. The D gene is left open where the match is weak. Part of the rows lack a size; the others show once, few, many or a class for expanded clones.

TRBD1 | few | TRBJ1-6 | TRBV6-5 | TGTGCCAGCACCGGACAGGGGCGCAATTCACCCCTCCACTTT | CASTGQGRNSPLHF
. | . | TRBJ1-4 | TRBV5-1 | TGCGCCAGCAGTGGCAGGGTTGACGAAAAACTGTTTTTT | CASSGRVDEKLFF
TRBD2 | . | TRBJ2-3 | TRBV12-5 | TGTGCTAGTGGCCCGATAGCGGGAGTTACAGATACGCAGTATTTT | CASGPIAGVTDTQYF
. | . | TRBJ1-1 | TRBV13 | TGTGCCAGCAGCCAGAAGCCCACTCGGGGTGCAGCTTTCTTT | CASSQKPTRGAAFF
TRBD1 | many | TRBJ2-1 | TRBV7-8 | TGTGCCAGCAGACGATATCCCGGGACAGACAATGAGCAGTTCTTC | CASRRYPGTDNEQFF
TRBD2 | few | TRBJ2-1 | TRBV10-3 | TGTGCCATCAGCACCGGGACTAGGAAGAATGAGCAGTTCTTC | CAISTGTRKNEQFF
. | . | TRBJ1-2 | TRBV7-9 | TGTGCCAGCAGCTTTGAGGGGCAAGGCTACACCTTC | CASSFEGQGYTF
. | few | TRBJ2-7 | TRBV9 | TGTGCCAGCAGCGTAGAATCTGGCTCCTACGAGCAGTACTTC | CASSVESGSYEQYF
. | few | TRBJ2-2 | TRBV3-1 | TGTGCCAGCAGCCGACCTGGAACCGGGGAGCTGTTTTTT | CASSRPGTGELFF
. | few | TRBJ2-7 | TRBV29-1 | TGCAGCGTTCTGAGCTCCTACGAGCAGTGCTTC | CSVLSSYEQCF
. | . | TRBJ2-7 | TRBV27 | TGTGCCAGCAGTTTCCCTGGGAACGAGCAGTACTTC | CASSFPGNEQYF
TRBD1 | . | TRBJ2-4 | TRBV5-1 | TGCGCCAGCAGCGGGGGACAGCTAGCCAAAAACATTCAGTACTTC | CASSGGQLAKNIQYF
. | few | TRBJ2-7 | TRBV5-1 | TGCGCCAGCAGCTTGACTATACCCTACGAGCAGTACTTC | CASSLTIPYEQYF
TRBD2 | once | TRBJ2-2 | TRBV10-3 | TGTGCCATCAGTGTGGGAGGGATTACCGGGGAGCTGTTTTTT | CAISVGGITGELFF
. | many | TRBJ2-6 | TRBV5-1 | TGCGCCAGTAAAGTAAGCTCTGGGGCCAACGTCCTGACTTTC | CASKVSSGANVLTF
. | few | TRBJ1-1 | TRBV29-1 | TGCAGCGTTGGGAGCACTGAAGCTTTCTTT | CSVGSTEAFF
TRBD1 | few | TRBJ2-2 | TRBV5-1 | TGCGCCAGCAGCTTGGGGGACAGTTGGATCGGGGAGCTGTTTTTT | CASSLGDSWIGELFF
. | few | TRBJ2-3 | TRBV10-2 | TGCGCCAGCAGTGAGGGCGGTAGGTGGGATACGCAGTATTTT | CASSEGGRWDTQYF
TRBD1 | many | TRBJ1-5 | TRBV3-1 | TGTGCCAGCAGCCAGGACAGGGGTCAGCCCCAGCATTTT | CASSQDRGQPQHF
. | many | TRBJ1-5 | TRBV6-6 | TGTGCCAGCAGTACGGGGGAACGGCAGCCCCAGCATTTT | CASSTGERQPQHF
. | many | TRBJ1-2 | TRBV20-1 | TGCAGTAAATACTCGGCAGGGAGGGAAGGCTACACCTTC | CSKYSAGREGYTF
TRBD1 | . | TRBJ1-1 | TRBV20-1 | TGCAGTGCTAGGGACAGGTCTGAAGCTTTCTTT | CSARDRSEAFF
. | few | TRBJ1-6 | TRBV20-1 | TGCAGTGCTATCTCCGGGTCCGGGTCCTATAATTCACCCCTCCACTTT | CSAISGSGSYNSPLHF
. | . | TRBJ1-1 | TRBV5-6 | TGTGCCAGCAGCTTCGGGGTTTTGAACACTGAAGCTTTCTTT | CASSFGVLNTEAFF
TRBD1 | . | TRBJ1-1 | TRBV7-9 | TGTGCCAGCAGCCCAGGGACAGCCGCTGAAGCTTTCTTT | CASSPGTAAEAFF
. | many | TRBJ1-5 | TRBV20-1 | TGCAGTGCTAGTCTGTTGTGGGGCAATCAGCCCCAGCATTTT | CSASLLWGNQPQHF
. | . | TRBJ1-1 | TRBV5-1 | TGCGCCAGCAGTCCGCTGAGGGCCGCGAACACTGAAGCTTTCTTT | CASSPLRAANTEAFF
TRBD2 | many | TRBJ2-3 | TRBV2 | TGTGCCAGCAGTGATCTAGCGGGAGGAGCGGATACGCAGTATTTT | CASSDLAGGADTQYF
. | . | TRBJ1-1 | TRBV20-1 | TGCAGTGCTAGAGCGGGGCGTCGTTTTAGCAACACTGAAGCTTTCTTT | CSARAGRRFSNTEAFF